What follows describes a single TCR beta chain. As yet, its antigen is unknown. TCRdb used MiXCR to reprocess the reads, holding one entry per CDR3 protein. This table holds around 740,000 distinct CDR3 sequences, 35% found once. The data were taken from a study of T cell repertoires in cytomegalovirus infection. Findings and caveats of the study: Clonotypes of TCR beta that were HLA-C-restricted and CMV-specific dominated the ex vivo response.

Sequencing was performed on PBMCs. The TCR comes from a human donor in good health (CMV status not recorded). Some clones in this sample may be carry-over from other donors' samples.

In DNA, the CDR3 is TGTGCCAGCAGTCCTTCGGGGGACTACCAGTACTTC. Amino acid sequence: CASSPSGDYQYF. The V gene is TRBV12-3 or TRBV12-4, the J gene TRBJ2-4; 7 nucleotides agree with TRBD2. The CDR3 length is 12 residues. With V trimmed by 5 bases and J by 13 bases, 8 bases remained unmatched.